In its sample, the clone carrying this T cell receptor (beta chain) was seen a few times. Gene names denote mouse genes. The read ends 4 residues early relative to the CDR3; the germline J gene fills the gap. These data originate in a study of CD8+ T cells in alopecia areata. Overall study: Spontaneous alopecia affected the roughly 6-12-month-old C3H/HeJ graft donors, whose skin was transplanted to roughly 7-10-week-old female C3H/HeJ mice.

Reverse transcription of extracted RNA yielded cDNA, which provided the sequencing template. Profiling relied on immunoSEQ multiplex PCR, and the TCRdb table lists in-frame clones only, not all of them. Recorded here are a few thousand clones, none singletons. Time point noted: mouse skin 6 weeks after grafting, around onset of hair loss. Looked up from germline, CDR1 is NSQYPW and CDR2 is LRSPGD (reference sequence). CDR3 length: 13 residues. The sample here was skin, taken at week 6. The chain links TRBV1 to TRBJ2-5, with 8 bases aligning to TRBD2. The clonotype comes from a C3H/HeJ mouse with alopecia areata. This line is of MHC haplotype H2-k. The CDR3 protein is CTCSALGGDTQYF. CDR3 bases read: TGCACCTGCAGTGCACTGGGGGGAGAC. The full variable domain, its missing parts supplied by reference TRBV1 and TRBJ2-5, is VTLLEQNPRWRLVPRGQAVNLRCILKNSQYPWMSWYQQDLQKQLQWLFTLRSPGDKEVKSLPGADYLATRVTDTELRLQVANMSQGRTLYCTCSALGGDTQYFGPGTRLLVL.